This entry describes one TCR beta chain. Sequencing used immunoSEQ multiplex PCR; TCRdb keeps in-frame clones, though not all of them. The table includes about 120,000 clones, just under 90% detected once. The record originates from a study of blood T cell repertoires in COVID-19. Across the study: Donors in the United States, Italy and Spain gave samples during acute or convalescent COVID-19. Nucleic acid was either cDNA or gDNA, and it came from T cells, B-cell-depleted T cells, or PBMCs.

There are 18 residues in the CDR3. V lost 2 bases and J lost 6, with 23 bases in between. Per germline, CDR1 SEHNR and CDR2 FQNEAQ (reference sequence). The chain links TRBV7-9 to TRBJ1-3; the D gene is possibly TRBD1 (6 bases). The sequencing sample was made of peripheral blood. This TCR derives from a woman between 50 and 59 years old with acute or convalescent COVID-19. The CDR3 DNA reads as TGTGCCAGCAGCTTATGGTCCTATCCAGGGGATTGGGCAAACACCATATATTTT. Residues: CASSLWSYPGDWANTIYF.